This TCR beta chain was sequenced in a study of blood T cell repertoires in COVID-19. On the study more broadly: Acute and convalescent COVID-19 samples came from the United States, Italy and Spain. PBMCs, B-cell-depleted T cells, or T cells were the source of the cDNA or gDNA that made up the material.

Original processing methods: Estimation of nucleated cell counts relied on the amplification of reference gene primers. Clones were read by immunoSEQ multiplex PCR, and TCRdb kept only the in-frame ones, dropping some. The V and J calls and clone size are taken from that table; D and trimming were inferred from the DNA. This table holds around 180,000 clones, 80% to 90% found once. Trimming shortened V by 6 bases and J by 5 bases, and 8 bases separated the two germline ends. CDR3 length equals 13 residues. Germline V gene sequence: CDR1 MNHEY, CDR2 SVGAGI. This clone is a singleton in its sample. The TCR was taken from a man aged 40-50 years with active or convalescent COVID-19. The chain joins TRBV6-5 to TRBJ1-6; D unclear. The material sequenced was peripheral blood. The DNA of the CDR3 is TGTGCCAGCAGACGTCAGAATAATTCACCCCTCCACTTT. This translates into CASRRQNNSPLHF.